Described below is a single T cell receptor beta chain sequence and its context. The germline gives CDR1 SEHNR, CDR2 FQNEAQ (reference sequence). The V and J ends lost 1 base and 8 bases respectively, with 13 bases between them. This CDR3 spans 14 amino acids. The data derive from a study of cytotoxic CD8 clonotypes in ibrutinib-treated CLL. Method: immunoSEQ multiplex PCR; TCRdb's copy keeps in-frame clones and lacks some. The sample contains about 68,000 clones, approximately 71% of which appear only once. The chain has TRBV7-9 and TRBJ2-3; D perhaps matches TRBD2 (5 bases). This sequence was found in a human donor with chronic lymphocytic leukemia. Material: PBMCs, obtained after 12 months of ibrutinib treatment. CDR3 sequence (DNA): TGTGCCAGCAGCTTAGATAGCGACCGGGGTACGCAGTATTTT. Translation: CASSLDSDRGTQYF.